Shown below are 31 T cell receptor beta chains from a single sample sequenced in a study of beta chain features in type 1 diabetes. What was sequenced were expressed TCRB transcripts, since all of the isolated RNA had been reverse transcribed. Profiled with immunoSEQ multiplex PCR; TCRdb holds only in-frame clones, not every one. The table lists about 260,000 clones, around 20% of them singletons, with 0.028% in the top ten. Study-wide points: All four CD4+ subsets from Type 1 diabetes patients carried moderately but significantly shorter TCRB CDR3s.

The antigens of these receptors remain unknown. Sequenced material: naive CD4+ T cells from blood. These receptors came from a woman in her thirties or forties with type 1 diabetes.

This clone was observed a few times. V usage is TRBV18 and J usage is TRBJ2-5; D possibly corresponds to TRBD2 (5 bases). Germline CDR1 is KGHSH and CDR2 is LQKENI. V was cut by 7 bases and J by 0 bases, with 12 bases left in between. The CDR3 is made up of 14 amino acids. CDR3 amino acids: CASYPDGDQETQYF. The DNA of the CDR3 is TGTGCCAGCTACCCGGACGGGGACCAAGAGACCCAGTACTTC.

The sample holds a few counts of this clone. CDR3 protein: CASSASGVSTDTQYF. CDR3 DNA sequence: TGTGCCAGCAGCGCTAGCGGGGTGAGCACAGATACGCAGTATTTT. V is TRBV9 and J is TRBJ2-3; TRBD2 agrees at 9 bases. CDR3 length: 15 residues. With 3 bases clipped from V and 0 bases from J, the junction kept 2 bases outside the gene matches. Per germline, CDR1 SGDLS and CDR2 YYNGEE.

The genes are TRBV2 and TRBJ2-1, with a tentative D call TRBD1 (6 bases). The CDR3 is made up of 13 amino acids. CDR1 is SNHLY, CDR2 FYNNEI, per germline. Trimming took off 2 bases at V and 7 bases at J, with 9 bases between the two ends. CDR3 sequence reads: CASSEQGRNEQFF. As DNA, the CDR3 is TGTGCCAGCAGTGAACAGGGGCGGAATGAGCAGTTCTTC.

The rearrangement joins TRBV6-6 to TRBJ2-5; possibly TRBD1 for D (6 bases). Trimming removed 7 bases from V and 5 bases from J, with 17 bases in between. The CDR3 has 14 amino acids. Germline V gives CDR1 MNHNY, CDR2 SVGAGI (reference sequence). CDR3 sequence: CASTPLTGGETQYF. In DNA, the CDR3 is TGTGCCAGCACCCCCCTGACAGGCGGGGAGACCCAGTACTTC.

This sequence joins TRBV5-1 and TRBJ1-5, with a tentative D call TRBD1 (6 bases). CDR1 is SGHRS, CDR2 YFSETQ, per germline. The CDR3 contains 15 residues. V was trimmed by 0 bases and J by 6 bases, leaving 13 bases between them. CDR3 amino acids: CASSLEGVGTQPQHF. In nucleotides, the CDR3 is TGCGCCAGCAGCTTGGAGGGGGTAGGAACTCAGCCCCAGCATTTT.

The table lists this clone with a few counts. Other DNA sequences from this sample encode an identical CDR3 as well. The chain joins TRBV29-1 to TRBJ1-1; no reliable D call. The CDR3 length is 12 residues. Germline CDR1 is SQVTM and CDR2 is ANQGSEA. V was trimmed by 3 bases and J by 1 base, leaving 6 bases between them. The CDR3 protein is CSVDRRNTEAFF. The DNA of the CDR3 is TGCAGCGTTGATCGGAGGAACACTGAAGCTTTCTTT.

V gene TRBV9 combines with J gene TRBJ1-2; D possibly corresponds to TRBD1 (6 bases). There are 14 residues in the CDR3. Between the trimmed V and J ends, which lost 4 bases and 4 bases, there was a span of 14 bases. CDR1 and CDR2 (germline): SGDLS, YYNGEE. CDR3 sequence: CASSSNRDLYGYTF. The CDR3 DNA sequence: TGTGCCAGCAGCTCCAACAGGGACCTCTATGGCTACACCTTC.

This chain joins TRBV19 and TRBJ2-1; D may be TRBD1 (5 bases). Germline values: CDR1 LNHDA, CDR2 SQIVND (reference sequence). There are 18 residues in the CDR3. Trimming left V 0 bases short and J 5 bases short, with 20 bases between. CDR3 DNA: TGTGCCAGTAGTATAGATCCAACCCAGGGCAAGATCCACAATGAGCAGTTCTTC. Translation: CASSIDPTQGKIHNEQFF.

V is TRBV5-1 and J is TRBJ2-7; D ambiguous. There are 13 residues in the CDR3. The ends were cut back, 2 bases at V and 3 bases at J, with 9 bases in the middle. Germline-derived CDR1 and CDR2 are SGHRS and YFSETQ. The CDR3 DNA is TGCGCCAGCAGCTTCATCCGCGGCTACGAGCAGTACTTC. Its translation: CASSFIRGYEQYF.

This clone was picked up a small number of times. The chain employs TRBV28 and TRBJ2-6; D call uncertain. The germline CDR1 and CDR2 sequences are MDHEN and SYDVKM. The CDR3 contains 20 residues. With 6 bases removed from V and 3 bases from J, the gap between germline ends came to 27 bases. CDR3 residues: CASSTVTLWLVKDGANVLTF. DNA for the CDR3: TGTGCCAGCAGCACAGTAACCCTTTGGCTGGTCAAGGATGGGGCCAACGTCCTGACTTTC.

This clone appeared a few times. The CDR3 region is CASNPPGGSREQYF. DNA for the CDR3: TGTGCCAGCAATCCCCCGGGGGGTTCGCGGGAGCAGTACTTC. V and J are TRBV6-5 and TRBJ2-7; 7 nucleotides line up with TRBD2. Per the germline V gene, CDR1 is MNHEY and CDR2 is SVGAGI. The CDR3 runs to 14 residues. V was pared by 7 bases and J by 7 bases, with 13 bases of the junction left unmatched.

This clone has just a few counts. The chain employs TRBV9 and TRBJ2-5; 9 bases map to TRBD2. After removal of 3 bases from V and 5 bases from J, the junction contained 8 bases not matched to a gene. The length of the CDR3 is 15 residues. Looked up from germline, CDR1 is SGDLS and CDR2 is YYNGEE. CDR3: CASSGLAGEGETQYF. Here the CDR3 DNA reads TGTGCCAGCAGCGGATTAGCGGGAGAGGGGGAGACCCAGTACTTC.

The chain has TRBV29-1 and TRBJ2-2; possible D gene TRBD1, 5 bases. V was shortened by 6 bases and J by 1 base, with 9 bases between the two germline ends. The CDR3 sequence is 13 residues long. The germline gives CDR1 SQVTM, CDR2 ANQGSEA. The CDR3 nucleotides read TGCAGCGTGTTACAGGAGAACACCGGGGAGCTGTTTTTT. This translates into CSVLQENTGELFF.

This clone has a handful of counts. This chain connects TRBV2 to TRBJ2-7; possibly TRBD2 for D (5 bases). Trimming cost V 7 bases and J 0 bases, with 7 bases left between them. The CDR3 is 12 residues long. Germline V gene sequence: CDR1 SNHLY, CDR2 FYNNEI. The DNA for the CDR3 is TGTGCCAGCACGGACTCCTCCTACGAGCAGTACTTC. As protein: CASTDSSYEQYF.

V is TRBV7-2 and J is TRBJ2-1; tentative D call: TRBD2 (6 bases). V lost 3 bases to trimming and J lost 6 bases, with 9 bases between them. The CDR3 runs to 13 residues. Germline lookup yields CDR1 SGHTA and CDR2 FQGNSA. The CDR3, as DNA: TGTGCCAGCAGCTTTAGCGGATTCAATGAGCAGTTCTTC. Translating it yields CASSFSGFNEQFF.

This clone was counted only a few times. The chain is built from TRBV4-3 and TRBJ2-1; D not resolved. Trimming stripped 5 bases from V and 5 bases from J, with 7 bases between. This CDR3 is 12 amino acids long. The V gene's germline CDR1 is LGHNA and CDR2 YSLEER. CDR3 DNA: TGCGCCAGCAGCTCTATCCACAATGAGCAGTTCTTC. This gives the protein CASSSIHNEQFF.

This clone was seen a few times. J is TRBJ1-5 and V is TRBV28; TRBD1 is a possible D gene (6 bases). CDR3 size: 15 residues. The V gene's germline CDR1 is MDHEN and CDR2 SYDVKM. The V gene lost 5 bases and the J gene lost 3 bases, with 14 bases spanning the gap. CDR3 residues: CASSPATGSNQPQHF. DNA for the CDR3: TGTGCCAGCAGTCCAGCCACAGGGTCCAATCAGCCCCAGCATTTT.

This chain uses TRBV7-3 with TRBJ2-3; weak D call: TRBD1 (5 bases). With 3 bases removed from V and 1 base from J, the gap between germline ends came to 11 bases. CDR3 length equals 15 residues. Germline lookup yields CDR1 SGHTA and CDR2 FQGTGA. In DNA form, the CDR3 reads TGTGCCAGCAGCTTCTCTTTAGGGGGCACAGATACGCAGTATTTT. Translating gives CASSFSLGGTDTQYF.

The rearrangement links TRBV7-6 to TRBJ2-5; D ambiguous. The CDR3 totals 11 residues. CDR1 and CDR2 (germline): SGHVS, FNYEAQ. V was trimmed by 5 bases and J by 5 bases, leaving 6 bases between them. CDR3 sequence (DNA): TGTGCCAGCAGCGCCGGGGAGACCCAGTACTTC. This gives the protein CASSAGETQYF.

This chain links TRBV29-1 with TRBJ2-7; D perhaps matches TRBD1 (6 bases). CDR1 is SQVTM and CDR2 is ANQGSEA in the germline V gene. V dropped 6 bases and J dropped 2 bases, with 17 bases sitting between them. The CDR3 is 14 amino acids. CDR3 sequence reads: CSVRPHREPYEQYF. CDR3 bases: TGCAGCGTCCGTCCTCACAGGGAACCCTACGAGCAGTACTTC.

This sequence joins TRBV4-2 and TRBJ1-4; maybe TRBD1 (6 bases). V lost 1 base and J lost 2, with 17 bases in between. CDR3 size: 18 residues. CDR1 is LGHNA, CDR2 YNFKEQ, per germline. CDR3 nucleotides: TGTGCCAGCAGCCAAGCCCAGACAGGCGGGTCTACTAATGAAAAACTGTTTTTT. The encoded protein is CASSQAQTGGSTNEKLFF.

This clone came up a few times. V is TRBV5-1 and J is TRBJ2-3; D gene uncertain. Germline V CDR1 and CDR2: SGHRS, YFSETQ. Trimming took 5 bases from V and 0 from J, leaving 16 bases between them. CDR3 length equals 16 residues. CDR3 sequence: CASRSVSQASTDTQYF. The CDR3 DNA reads TGCGCCAGCAGGTCCGTGTCCCAGGCGAGCACAGATACGCAGTATTTT.

This clone occurred a few times. This rearrangement joins TRBV7-9 to TRBJ2-3; D may be TRBD2 (5 bases). The CDR3 runs 16 residues. CDR1 and CDR2 from the germline V gene are SEHNR and FQNEAQ (reference sequence). Trimming took 2 bases from V and 1 from J, leaving 13 bases between them. As DNA, the CDR3 is TGTGCCAGCAGCTTAAGACTCCCCGGGGGCACAGATACGCAGTATTTT. It specifies CASSLRLPGGTDTQYF.

The V gene is TRBV7-2, the J gene TRBJ1-1, with 8 bases that match TRBD1. Germline assignment: CDR1 SGHTA and CDR2 FQGNSA. The CDR3 has 15 amino acids. V was pared by 3 bases and J by 1 base, with 4 bases of the junction left unmatched. The CDR3 nucleotides are TGTGCCAGCAGCTTGCAGGGGGCGGGGAACACTGAAGCTTTCTTT. The encoded protein is CASSLQGAGNTEAFF.

This clone was found a few times. The chain has TRBV5-4 and TRBJ1-2; TRBD1 matches 9 bases. V lost 5 bases, J lost 2 bases, and 10 bases stayed unmatched. Germline loops: CDR1 SGHNT, CDR2 YYREEE (reference sequence). The CDR3 sequence is 16 residues long. Written as DNA, the CDR3 is TGTGCCAGCAGTTTGATGACCGGGACAGGGAACTATGGCTACACCTTC. It translates to CASSLMTGTGNYGYTF.

The chain is built from TRBV30 and TRBJ1-1; TRBD1 matches at 9 bases. Trimming cost V 5 bases and J 5 bases; bases outside gene matches: 9. Germline V gene data show CDR1 as GTSNPN and CDR2 as SVGIG (reference sequence). The CDR3 is 14 amino acids. CDR3 loop: CAWRFGGQGTEAFF. DNA of the CDR3: TGTGCCTGGCGTTTTGGAGGACAGGGGACTGAAGCTTTCTTT. Drawing the rest from reference TRBV30 and TRBJ1-1, the complete variable domain is SQTIHQWPATLVQPVGSPLSLECTVEGTSNPNLYWYRQAAGRGLQLLFYSVGIGQISSEVPQNLSASRPQDRQFILSSKKLLLSDSGFYLCAWRFGGQGTEAFFGQGTRLTVV.

The J gene is TRBJ2-3, the V gene TRBV4-2, with 14 bases identical to TRBD2. The V gene's germline CDR1 is LGHNA and CDR2 YNFKEQ. The CDR3 has 18 amino acids. Trimming took 1 base from V and 2 from J; bases not matched to a gene: 5. CDR3 loop: CASSQARLAGGITDTQYF. The CDR3 nucleotides read TGTGCCAGCAGCCAAGCCCGACTAGCGGGGGGGATCACAGATACGCAGTATTTT.

This clone has more than one count but fewer than ten. V and J are TRBV19 and TRBJ1-5, with TRBD1 matching 8 bases. This CDR3 contains 14 residues. With 6 bases clipped from V and 7 bases from J, the junction kept 8 bases outside the gene matches. Per germline, CDR1 LNHDA and CDR2 SQIVND (reference sequence). This CDR3 reads CASSPRQGRQPQHF. For the CDR3, the DNA is TGTGCCAGTAGCCCCCGACAGGGGAGGCAGCCCCAGCATTTT.

V is TRBV2 and J is TRBJ1-4, with D perhaps TRBD1 (6 bases). Germline lookup yields CDR1 SNHLY and CDR2 FYNNEI. The length of the CDR3 is 14 residues. V was pared by 7 bases and J by 5 bases, with 14 bases between. The CDR3 is CASTRDILNEKLFF. Written as DNA, the CDR3 is TGTGCCAGCACCCGGGACATCTTGAATGAAAAACTGTTTTTT. Full variable domain (rest looked up from reference TRBV2 and TRBJ1-4): EPEVTQTPSHQVTQMGQEVILRCVPISNHLYFYWYRQILGQKVEFLVSFYNNEISEKSEIFDDQFSVERPDGSNFTLKIRSTKLEDSAMYFCASTRDILNEKLFFGSGTQLSVL.

V and J are TRBV30 and TRBJ2-7; D is possibly TRBD2 (5 bases). With 0 bases removed from V and 7 bases from J, the gap between germline ends came to 10 bases. The germline CDR1 and CDR2 sequences are GTSNPN and SVGIG (reference sequence). This CDR3 has 12 amino acids. The CDR3 is CAWSVLGIEQYF. Written as DNA, the CDR3 is TGTGCCTGGAGTGTACTAGGAATTGAGCAGTACTTC.

As concerns this clone: The sample contains more than one DNA sequence encoding this CDR3. This sequence joins TRBV29-1 and TRBJ2-3; TRBD1 matches 7 bases. Germline V gene sequence: CDR1 SQVTM, CDR2 ANQGSEA. The junction had 2 bases not matched to a gene; V was cut back by 1 base and J by 4 bases. The CDR3 is made up of 13 amino acids. DNA of the CDR3: TGCAGCGTTGAAGGGCAGGGGGCAGATACGCAGTATTTT. It specifies CSVEGQGADTQYF.